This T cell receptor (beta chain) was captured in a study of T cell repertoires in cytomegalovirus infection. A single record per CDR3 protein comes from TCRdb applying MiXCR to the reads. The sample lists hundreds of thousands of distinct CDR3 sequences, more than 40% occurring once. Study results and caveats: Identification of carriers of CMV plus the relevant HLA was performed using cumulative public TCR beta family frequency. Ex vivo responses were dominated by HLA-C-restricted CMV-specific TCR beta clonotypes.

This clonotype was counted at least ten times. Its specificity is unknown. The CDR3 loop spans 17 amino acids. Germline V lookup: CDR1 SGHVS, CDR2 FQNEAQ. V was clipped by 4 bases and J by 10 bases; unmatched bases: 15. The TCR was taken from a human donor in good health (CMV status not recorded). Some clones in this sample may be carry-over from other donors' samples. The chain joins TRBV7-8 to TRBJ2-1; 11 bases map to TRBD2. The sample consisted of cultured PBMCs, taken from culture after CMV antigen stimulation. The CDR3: CASSSSVAGGPPEEQFF. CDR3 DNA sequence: TGTGCCAGCAGCTCCAGCGTAGCGGGGGGGCCCCCTGAGGAGCAGTTCTTC.